A selection of T cell receptor beta chains follows, all from one sample in a study of blood T cell repertoires in COVID-19. Assay: immunoSEQ multiplex PCR; the TCRdb copy retains only in-frame clones and omits some. Here the sample spans approximately 230,000 clones, roughly nine tenths being singletons. The sequencing input was peripheral blood. The origin of the receptors is a man aged 18-30 years with active or convalescent COVID-19. Each CDR3 is given with its conserved first and last residue.

v_gene,CDR3aa
TRBV24-1,CATSDGTSSTNEKLFF
TRBV9,CASSDTGLQNSPLHF
TRBV6-5,CASSPGTGITDTQYF
TRBV5-1,CASGSQGVTEAFF
TRBV19,CASRDRANEQFF
TRBV20-1,CSASRRAEAFF
TRBV5-1,CASSLAGDSQQFF
TRBV9,CASSRETGWTEAFF
TRBV7-9,CASTLGTSFQTGELFF
TRBV13,CASSQGSRGNSNQPQHF
TRBV15,CATSRGRSLNEKLFF
TRBV19,CASSILGGIAKETQYF
TRBV5-1,CASSSGFLGTDTQYF
TRBV15,CATSRDTGGGGNQPQHF
TRBV27,CASSSQGYSNQPQHF
TRBV2,CASSTGTNSPLHF
TRBV7-2,CASSLELGQGSYEQYF
TRBV5-1,CASSLEGGGFDAEAFF
TRBV5-1,CASSLGSWGSGVTEAFF
TRBV28,CASSLFRLVGGTNFNEQFF
TRBV5-6,CASSLRGEAFF
TRBV2,CASRDGLDEAFF
TRBV19,CASSISSGSERAGELFF
TRBV6-2/TRBV6-3,CASSYSFGPSSYEQYF
TRBV18,CASSPGTGSPSEQYF
TRBV28,CAIAGQRLEKLFF
TRBV29-1,CSASVANTEAFF
TRBV12-3/TRBV12-4,CASSLQGGTEAFF
TRBV28,CASTGEKLFF
TRBV19,CASPRTSGRSTDTQYF
TRBV5-5,CASSPREAGGNQPQHF
TRBV12-1,CASRSGQNSPLHF
TRBV27,CASSFSGDGMQYF
TRBV30,CAWSAGANQPQHF
TRBV14,CASSQDRDWRNTGELFF
TRBV9,CASSVGVRGTDTQYF
TRBV29-1,CSVEGRRGGGTDTQYF
TRBV6-5,CASSPFSGTSYEQYF
TRBV25-1,CASSESPSIETQYF
TRBV5-1,CASSLGSGETQYF
TRBV6-4,CASSEQTGANTGELFF